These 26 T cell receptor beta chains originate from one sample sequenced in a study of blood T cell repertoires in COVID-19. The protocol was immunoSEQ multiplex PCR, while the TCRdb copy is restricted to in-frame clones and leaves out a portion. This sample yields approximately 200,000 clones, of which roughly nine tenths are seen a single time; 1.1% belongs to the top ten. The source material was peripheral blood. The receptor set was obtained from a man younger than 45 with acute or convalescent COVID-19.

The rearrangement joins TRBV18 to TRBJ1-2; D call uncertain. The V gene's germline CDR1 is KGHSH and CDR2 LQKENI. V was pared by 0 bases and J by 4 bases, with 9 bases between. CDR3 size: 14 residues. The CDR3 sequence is CASSPPTDPYGYTF. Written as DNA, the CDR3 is TGTGCCAGCTCACCACCCACAGATCCCTATGGCTACACCTTC. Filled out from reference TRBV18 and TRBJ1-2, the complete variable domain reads NAGVMQNPRHLVRRRGQEARLRCSPMKGHSHVYWYRQLPEEGLKFMVYLQKENIIDESGMPKERFSAEFPKEGPSILRIQQVVRGDSAAYFCASSPPTDPYGYTFGSGTRLTVV.

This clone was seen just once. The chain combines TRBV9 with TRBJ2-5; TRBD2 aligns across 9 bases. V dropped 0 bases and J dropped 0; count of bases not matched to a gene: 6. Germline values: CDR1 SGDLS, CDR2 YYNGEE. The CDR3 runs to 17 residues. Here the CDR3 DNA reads TGTGCCAGCAGCGTAGCGGCGACTAGCGGACACCAAGAGACCCAGTACTTC. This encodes CASSVAATSGHQETQYF.

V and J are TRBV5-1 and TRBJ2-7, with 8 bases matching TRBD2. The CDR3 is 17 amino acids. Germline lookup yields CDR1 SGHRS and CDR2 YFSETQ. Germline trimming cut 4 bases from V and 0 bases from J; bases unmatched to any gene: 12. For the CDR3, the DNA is TGCGCCAGCAGCGGAACCCCGGGGGGGGGCCTCTCCTACGAGCAGTACTTC. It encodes CASSGTPGGGLSYEQYF.

DNA of the CDR3: TGTGCCAGCAGCCCGCACATAACCAACGCCGCCTACGAGCAGTACTTC. Amino acids: CASSPHITNAAYEQYF. This chain links TRBV3-1 (or the pseudogene TRBV3-2) with TRBJ2-7; D ambiguous. Deletions cut 4 bases from V and 2 bases from J, with 18 bases between. The CDR3 extends over 16 amino acids. CDR1 and CDR2 from the germline V gene are LGHDT and YNNKEL (reference sequence).

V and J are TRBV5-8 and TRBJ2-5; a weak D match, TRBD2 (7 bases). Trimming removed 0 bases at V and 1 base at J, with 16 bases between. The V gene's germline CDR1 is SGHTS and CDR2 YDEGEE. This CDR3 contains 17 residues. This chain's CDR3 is CASSLAYLRGAQETQYF. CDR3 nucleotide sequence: TGTGCCAGCAGCTTGGCCTACTTACGGGGGGCCCAAGAGACCCAGTACTTC.

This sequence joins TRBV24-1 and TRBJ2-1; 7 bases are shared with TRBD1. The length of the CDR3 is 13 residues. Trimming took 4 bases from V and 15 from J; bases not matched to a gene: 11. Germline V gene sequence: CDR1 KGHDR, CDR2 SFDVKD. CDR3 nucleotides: TGTGCCACCAGTGAATCAGGGGGTTGGCGTCCGTTCTTC. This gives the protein CATSESGGWRPFF.

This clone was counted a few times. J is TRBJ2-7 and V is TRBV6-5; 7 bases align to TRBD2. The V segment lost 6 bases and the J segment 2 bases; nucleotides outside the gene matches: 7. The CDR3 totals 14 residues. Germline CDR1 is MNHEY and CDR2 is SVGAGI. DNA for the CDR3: TGTGCCAGCAGAGCGAGGGAGGGGCCCTACGAGCAGTACTTC. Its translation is CASRAREGPYEQYF.

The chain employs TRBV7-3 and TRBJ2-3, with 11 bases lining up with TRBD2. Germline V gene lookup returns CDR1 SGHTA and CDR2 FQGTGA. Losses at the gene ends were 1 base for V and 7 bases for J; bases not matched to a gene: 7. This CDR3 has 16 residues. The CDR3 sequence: CASSLMVAGGPHTQYF. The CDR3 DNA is TGTGCCAGCAGCTTAATGGTAGCGGGAGGGCCCCATACGCAGTATTTT. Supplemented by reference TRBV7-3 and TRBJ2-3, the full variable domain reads GAGVSQTPSNKVTEKGKYVELRCDPISGHTALYWYRQSLGQGPEFLIYFQGTGAADDSGLPNDRFFAVRPEGSVSTLKIQRTERGDSAVYLCASSLMVAGGPHTQYFGPGTRLTVL.

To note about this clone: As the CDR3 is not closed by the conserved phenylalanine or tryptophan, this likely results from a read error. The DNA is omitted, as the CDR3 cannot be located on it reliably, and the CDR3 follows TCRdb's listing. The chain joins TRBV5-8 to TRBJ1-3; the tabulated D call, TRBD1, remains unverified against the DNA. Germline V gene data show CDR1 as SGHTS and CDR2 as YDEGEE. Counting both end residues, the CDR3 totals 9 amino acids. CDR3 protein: CASSLTQQG.

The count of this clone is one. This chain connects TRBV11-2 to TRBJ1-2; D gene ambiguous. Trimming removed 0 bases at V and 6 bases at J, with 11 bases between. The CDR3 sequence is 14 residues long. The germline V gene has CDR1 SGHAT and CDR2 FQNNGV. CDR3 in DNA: TGTGCCAGCAGCTTAGATCTGGCAGGTGATGGCTACACCTTC. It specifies CASSLDLAGDGYTF.

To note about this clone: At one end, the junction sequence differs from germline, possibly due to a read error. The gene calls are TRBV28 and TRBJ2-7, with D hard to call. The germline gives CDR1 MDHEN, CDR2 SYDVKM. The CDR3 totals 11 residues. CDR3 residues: CASSFAGERWF. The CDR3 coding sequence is TGTGCCAGCAGTTTCGCCGGTGAGAGGTGGTTC.

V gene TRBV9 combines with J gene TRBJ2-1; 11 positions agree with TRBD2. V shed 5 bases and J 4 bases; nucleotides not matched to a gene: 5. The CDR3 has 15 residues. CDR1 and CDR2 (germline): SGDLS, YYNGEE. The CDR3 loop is CASSYSGGDYNEQFF. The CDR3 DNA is TGTGCCAGCAGTTATAGCGGGGGGGATTACAATGAGCAGTTCTTC. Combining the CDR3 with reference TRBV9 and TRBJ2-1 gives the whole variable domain DSGVTQTPKHLITATGQRVTLRCSPRSGDLSVYWYQQSLDQGLQFLIQYYNGEERAKGNILERFSAQQFPDLHSELNLSSLELGDSALYFCASSYSGGDYNEQFFGPGTRLTVL.

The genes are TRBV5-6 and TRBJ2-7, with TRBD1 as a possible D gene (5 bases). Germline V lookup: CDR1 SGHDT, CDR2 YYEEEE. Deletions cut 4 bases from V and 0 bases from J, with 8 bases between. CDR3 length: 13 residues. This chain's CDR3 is CASSKGASYEQYF. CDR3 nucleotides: TGTGCCAGCAGCAAAGGGGCCTCCTACGAGCAGTACTTC.

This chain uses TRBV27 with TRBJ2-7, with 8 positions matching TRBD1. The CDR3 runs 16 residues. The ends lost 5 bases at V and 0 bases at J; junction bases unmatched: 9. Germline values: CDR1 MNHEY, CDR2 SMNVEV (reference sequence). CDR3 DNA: TGTGCCAGCAGTGCGACGGGACAGGCCTTCTCCTACGAGCAGTACTTC. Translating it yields CASSATGQAFSYEQYF.

CDR3 in amino acids: CASSPPTGGYTEAFF. In DNA form, the CDR3 reads TGTGCCAGCAGTCCACCCACAGGGGGTTACACTGAAGCTTTCTTT. J is TRBJ1-1 and V is TRBV28; TRBD1 agrees at 8 bases. Germline values: CDR1 MDHEN, CDR2 SYDVKM. This CDR3 contains 15 residues. Losses at the gene ends were 5 bases for V and 3 bases for J; bases not matched to a gene: 8.

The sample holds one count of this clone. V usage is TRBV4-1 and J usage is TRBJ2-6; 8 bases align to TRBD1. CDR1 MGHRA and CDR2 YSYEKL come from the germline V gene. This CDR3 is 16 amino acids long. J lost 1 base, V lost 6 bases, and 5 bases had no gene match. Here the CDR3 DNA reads TGCGCCAGCAGTGGACAGGGAGTATCTGGGGCCAACGTCCTGACTTTC. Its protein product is CASSGQGVSGANVLTF.

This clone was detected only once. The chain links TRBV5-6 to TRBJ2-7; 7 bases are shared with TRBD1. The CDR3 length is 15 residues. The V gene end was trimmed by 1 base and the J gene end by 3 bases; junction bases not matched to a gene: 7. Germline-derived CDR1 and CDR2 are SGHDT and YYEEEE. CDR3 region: CASSLLGQDDYEQYF. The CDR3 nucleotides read TGTGCCAGCAGCTTGCTTGGACAGGACGACTACGAGCAGTACTTC.

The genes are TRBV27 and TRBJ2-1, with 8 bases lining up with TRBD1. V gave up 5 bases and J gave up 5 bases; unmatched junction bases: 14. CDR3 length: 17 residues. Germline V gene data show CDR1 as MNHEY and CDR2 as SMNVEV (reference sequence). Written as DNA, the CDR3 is TGTGCCAGCAGTCCATCTATCACCGGGACAGGCCACAATGAGCAGTTCTTC. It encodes CASSPSITGTGHNEQFF.

CDR3 sequence reads: CASSYRGSSSQPQHF. The CDR3 nucleotides read TGTGCCAGCAGTTACCGGGGGAGTTCTAGTCAGCCCCAGCATTTT. V usage is TRBV6-5 and J usage is TRBJ1-5, with D perhaps TRBD1 (5 bases). CDR1 and CDR2 from the germline V gene are MNHEY and SVGAGI. V shed 2 bases and J shed 6 bases, with 14 bases lying between them. The CDR3 covers 15 residues.

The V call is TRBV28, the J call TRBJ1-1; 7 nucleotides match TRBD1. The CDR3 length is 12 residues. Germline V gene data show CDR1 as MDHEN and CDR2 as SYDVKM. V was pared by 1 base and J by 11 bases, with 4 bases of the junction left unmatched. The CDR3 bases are TGTGCCAGCAGTTTATCGCCAGGGGGTGCTTTCTTT. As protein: CASSLSPGGAFF.

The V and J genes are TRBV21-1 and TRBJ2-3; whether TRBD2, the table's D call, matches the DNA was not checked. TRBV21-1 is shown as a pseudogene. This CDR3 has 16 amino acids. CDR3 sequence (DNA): TGTGCCAGCAGCAAAGCCCTAGCGGGAAGCACAGATACGCAGTATTTT. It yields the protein CASSKALAGSTDTQYF.

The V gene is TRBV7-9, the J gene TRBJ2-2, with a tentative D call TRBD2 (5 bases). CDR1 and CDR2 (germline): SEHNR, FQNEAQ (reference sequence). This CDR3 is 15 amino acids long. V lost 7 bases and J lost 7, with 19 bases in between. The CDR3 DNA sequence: TGTGCCAGCATCCCTCAACCCGGGGTCGGCGGGGAGCTGTTTTTT. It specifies CASIPQPGVGGELFF.

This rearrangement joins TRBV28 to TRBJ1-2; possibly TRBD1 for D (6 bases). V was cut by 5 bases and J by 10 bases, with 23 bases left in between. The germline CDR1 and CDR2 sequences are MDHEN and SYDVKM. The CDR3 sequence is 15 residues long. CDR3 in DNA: TGTGCCAGCAGTCTAAGACAGGAAACACCAGGTGACTACACCTTC. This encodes CASSLRQETPGDYTF.

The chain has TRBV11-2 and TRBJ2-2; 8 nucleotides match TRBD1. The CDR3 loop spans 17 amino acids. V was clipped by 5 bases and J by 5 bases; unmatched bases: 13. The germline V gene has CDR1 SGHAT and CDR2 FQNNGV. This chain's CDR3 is CASSPHPGGEKTGELFF. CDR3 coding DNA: TGTGCCAGCAGCCCCCACCCAGGGGGCGAGAAAACCGGGGAGCTGTTTTTT.

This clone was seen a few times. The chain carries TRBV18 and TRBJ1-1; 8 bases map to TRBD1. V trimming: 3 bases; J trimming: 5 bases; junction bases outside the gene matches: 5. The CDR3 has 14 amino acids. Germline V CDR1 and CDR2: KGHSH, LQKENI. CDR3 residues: CASSPTGVGTEAFF. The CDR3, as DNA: TGTGCCAGCTCACCGACAGGGGTAGGGACTGAAGCTTTCTTT.

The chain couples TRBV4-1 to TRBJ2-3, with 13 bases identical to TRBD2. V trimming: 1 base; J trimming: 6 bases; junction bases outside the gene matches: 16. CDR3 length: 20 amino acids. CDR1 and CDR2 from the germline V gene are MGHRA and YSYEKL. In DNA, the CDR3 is TGCGCCAGCAGCCAAGGAAAAATGGGAGGACTAGCGGGAGATAGGGATACGCAGTATTTT. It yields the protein CASSQGKMGGLAGDRDTQYF.